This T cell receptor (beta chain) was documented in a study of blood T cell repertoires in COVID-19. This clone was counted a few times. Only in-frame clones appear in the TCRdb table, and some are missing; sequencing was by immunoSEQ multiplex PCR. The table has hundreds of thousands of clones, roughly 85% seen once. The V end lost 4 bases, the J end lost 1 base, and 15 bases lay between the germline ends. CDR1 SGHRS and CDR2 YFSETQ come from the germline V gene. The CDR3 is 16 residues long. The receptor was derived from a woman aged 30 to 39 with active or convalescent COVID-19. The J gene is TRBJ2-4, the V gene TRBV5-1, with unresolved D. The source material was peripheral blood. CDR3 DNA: TGCGCCAGCAGCATGGATGGAGCTTTGGCCAAAAACATTCAGTACTTC. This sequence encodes CASSMDGALAKNIQYF.